Listed here are 4 T cell receptor beta chains from one sample, sequenced in a study of T cells after yellow fever vaccination. TCRdb fed the 5' RACE reads into MiXCR, producing one record per CDR3 protein. Among some 110,000 distinct CDR3 sequences, 8.4% were seen once, and the ten largest hold 25%. This sample comprised CD8+ T cells sorted from PBMCs, obtained 45 days after the yellow fever booster vaccination. Source of these receptors: a man aged 30 to 45 who received the YFV17D yellow fever vaccine.

The table lists this clonotype with a few counts. The gene calls are TRBV5-5 and TRBJ1-1; D is perhaps TRBD1 (5 bases). The germline V gene encodes CDR1 SGHKS and CDR2 YYEKEE (reference sequence). The CDR3 has 12 residues. Trimming pared 2 bases from V and 12 bases from J, leaving 14 bases between. CDR3 protein: CASSLSRAETFF. The CDR3 coding sequence is TGTGCCAGCAGCTTATCCAGGGCAGAGACTTTCTTT. The full variable domain, with the rest looked up from reference TRBV5-5 and TRBJ1-1, is DAGVTQSPTHLIKTRGQQVTLRCSPISGHKSVSWYQQVLGQGPQFIFQYYEKEERGRGNFPDRFSARQFPNYSSELNVNALLLGDSALYLCASSLSRAETFFGQGTRLTVV.

This clonotype showed up just a few times. The genes are TRBV25-1 and TRBJ1-1, with D unresolved. V lost 4 bases and J 4 bases, leaving 10 bases between the germline ends. This CDR3 comprises 13 residues. Germline V gene sequence: CDR1 MGHDK, CDR2 SYGVNS. As DNA, the CDR3 is TGTGCCAGCAGTGCATCAAGGATCACTGAAGCTTTCTTT. Protein product: CASSASRITEAFF. Full variable domain (missing parts from reference TRBV25-1 and TRBJ1-1): EADIYQTPRYLVIGTGKKITLECSQTMGHDKMYWYQQDPGMELHLIHYSYGVNSTEKGDLSSESTVSRIRTEHFPLTLESARPSHTSQYLCASSASRITEAFFGQGTRLTVV.

This clonotype was seen repeatedly, ten times or more. The chain is built from TRBV7-9 and TRBJ2-7, with D hard to call. The CDR3 has 11 amino acids. CDR1 is SEHNR and CDR2 is FQNEAQ in the germline V gene (reference sequence). Trimming shortened V by 2 bases and J by 5 bases, and 4 bases separated the two germline ends. The CDR3: CASSLLDEQYF. Written as DNA, the CDR3 is TGTGCCAGCAGCTTATTGGACGAGCAGTACTTC.

This clonotype was counted between two and nine times. The V gene is TRBV5-6, the J gene TRBJ2-3; D may be TRBD1 or TRBD2 (5 bases each). The germline V gene encodes CDR1 SGHDT and CDR2 YYEEEE. V lost 3 bases, J lost 6 bases, and 11 bases lay in between. This CDR3 is 13 amino acids long. CDR3 nucleotides: TGTGCCAGCAGCTGGGGGTCAATGGATACGCAGTATTTT. This sequence encodes CASSWGSMDTQYF.